Listed here are 2 T cell receptor beta chains from one sample, sequenced in a study of blood T cell repertoires in COVID-19. Libraries were prepared by immunoSEQ multiplex PCR; TCRdb keeps only in-frame clonotypes and omits some of them. This sample has 200,000 to 250,000 clones, with around 87% found just once. The sequencing sample was made of PBMCs or T cells enriched from blood (not recorded which). These receptors were collected from a woman between 45 and 60 years old who had recovered from COVID-19.

The chain uses TRBV7-3 and TRBJ2-3; 12 bases are a match to TRBD1. The V gene end was trimmed by 2 bases and the J gene end by 6 bases; junction bases not matched to a gene: 6. Looked up from germline, CDR1 is SGHTA and CDR2 is FQGTGA. The CDR3 has 16 residues. The CDR3: CASSLAGQGASDTQYF. The CDR3, as DNA: TGTGCCAGCAGCTTAGCGGGACAGGGGGCCTCCGATACGCAGTATTTT.

V usage is TRBV6-6 and J usage is TRBJ2-3; 8 bases map to TRBD1. CDR1 MNHNY and CDR2 SVGAGI come from the germline V gene (reference sequence). Trimming at V came to 6 bases and at J to 2 bases, leaving 4 bases not matched to a gene. This CDR3 has 14 amino acids. This CDR3 reads CASRRDRNTDTQYF. The CDR3 DNA follows: TGTGCCAGCAGAAGGGACAGGAACACAGATACGCAGTATTTT.